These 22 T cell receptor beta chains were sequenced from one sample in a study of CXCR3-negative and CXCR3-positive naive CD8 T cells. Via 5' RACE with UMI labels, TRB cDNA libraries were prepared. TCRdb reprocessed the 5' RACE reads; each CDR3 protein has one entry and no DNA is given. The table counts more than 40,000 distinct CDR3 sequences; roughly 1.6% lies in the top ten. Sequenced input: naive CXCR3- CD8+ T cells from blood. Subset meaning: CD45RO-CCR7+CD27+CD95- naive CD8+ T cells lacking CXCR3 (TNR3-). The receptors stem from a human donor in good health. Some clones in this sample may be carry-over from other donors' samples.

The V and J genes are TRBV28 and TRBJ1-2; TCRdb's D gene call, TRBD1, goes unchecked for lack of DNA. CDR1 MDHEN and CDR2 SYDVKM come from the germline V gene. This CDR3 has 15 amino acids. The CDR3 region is CASSLSGGNSYGYTF.

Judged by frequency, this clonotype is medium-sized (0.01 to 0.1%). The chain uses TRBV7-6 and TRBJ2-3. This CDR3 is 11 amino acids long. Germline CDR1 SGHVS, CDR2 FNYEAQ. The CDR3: CASSMTDTQYF.

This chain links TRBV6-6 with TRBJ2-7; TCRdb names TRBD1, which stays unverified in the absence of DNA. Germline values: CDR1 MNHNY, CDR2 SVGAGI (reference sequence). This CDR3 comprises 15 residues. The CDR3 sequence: CASSYVQGVSYEQYF.

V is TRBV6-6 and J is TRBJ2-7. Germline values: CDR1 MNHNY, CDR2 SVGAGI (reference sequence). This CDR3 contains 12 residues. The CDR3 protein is CASSYGFYEQYF.

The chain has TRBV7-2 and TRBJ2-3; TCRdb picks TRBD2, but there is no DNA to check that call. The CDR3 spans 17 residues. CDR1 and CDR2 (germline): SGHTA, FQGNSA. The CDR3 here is CASSMTSGGAVADTQYF. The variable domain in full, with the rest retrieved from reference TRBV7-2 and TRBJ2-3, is GAGVSQSPSNKVTEKGKDVELRCDPISGHTALYWYRQSLGQGLEFLIYFQGNSAPDKSGLPSDRFSAERTGGSVSTLTIQRTQQEDSAVYLCASSMTSGGAVADTQYFGPGTRLTVL.

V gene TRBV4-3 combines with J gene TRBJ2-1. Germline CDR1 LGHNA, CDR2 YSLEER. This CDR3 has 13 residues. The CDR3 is CASSHLSRNEQFF.

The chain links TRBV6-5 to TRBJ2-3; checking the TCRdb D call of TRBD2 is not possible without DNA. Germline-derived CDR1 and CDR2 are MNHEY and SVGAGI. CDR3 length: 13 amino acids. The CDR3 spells CASTPPSADTQYF.

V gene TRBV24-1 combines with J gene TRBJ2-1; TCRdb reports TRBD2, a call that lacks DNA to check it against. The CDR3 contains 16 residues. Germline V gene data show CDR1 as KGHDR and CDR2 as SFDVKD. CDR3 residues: CATSDPGGVAYNEQFF.

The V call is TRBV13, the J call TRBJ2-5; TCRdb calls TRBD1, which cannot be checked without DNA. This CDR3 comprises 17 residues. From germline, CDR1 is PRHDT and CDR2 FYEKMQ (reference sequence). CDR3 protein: CASSPSGTRGYQETQYF.

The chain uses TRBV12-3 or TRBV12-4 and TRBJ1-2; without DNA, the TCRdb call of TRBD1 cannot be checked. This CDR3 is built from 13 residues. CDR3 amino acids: CASTKGGAQGYTF.

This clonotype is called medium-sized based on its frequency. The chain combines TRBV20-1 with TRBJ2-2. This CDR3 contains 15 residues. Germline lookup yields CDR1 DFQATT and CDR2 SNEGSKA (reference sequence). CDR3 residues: CSARDRGIQTGELFF.

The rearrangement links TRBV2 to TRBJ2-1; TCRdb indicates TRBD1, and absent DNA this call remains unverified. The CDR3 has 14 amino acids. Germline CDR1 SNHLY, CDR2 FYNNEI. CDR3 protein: CATSRDSSYNEQFF.

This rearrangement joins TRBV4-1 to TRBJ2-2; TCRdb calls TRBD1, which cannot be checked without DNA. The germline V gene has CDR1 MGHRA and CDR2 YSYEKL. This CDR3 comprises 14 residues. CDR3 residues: CASSQTGGWGELFF.

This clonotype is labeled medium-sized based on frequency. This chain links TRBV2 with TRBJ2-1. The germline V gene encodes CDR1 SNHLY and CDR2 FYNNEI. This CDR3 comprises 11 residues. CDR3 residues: CASTLGREQFF. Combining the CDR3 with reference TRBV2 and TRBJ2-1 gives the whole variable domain EPEVTQTPSHQVTQMGQEVILRCVPISNHLYFYWYRQILGQKVEFLVSFYNNEISEKSEIFDDQFSVERPDGSNFTLKIRSTKLEDSAMYFCASTLGREQFFGPGTRLTVL.

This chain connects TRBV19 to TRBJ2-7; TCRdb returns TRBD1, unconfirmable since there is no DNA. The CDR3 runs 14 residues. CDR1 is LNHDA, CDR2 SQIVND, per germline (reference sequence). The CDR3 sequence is CASSNRDRTYEQYF.

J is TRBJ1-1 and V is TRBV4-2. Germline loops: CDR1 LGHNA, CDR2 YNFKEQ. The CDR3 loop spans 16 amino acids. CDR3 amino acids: CASSQDEGITKPEAFF.

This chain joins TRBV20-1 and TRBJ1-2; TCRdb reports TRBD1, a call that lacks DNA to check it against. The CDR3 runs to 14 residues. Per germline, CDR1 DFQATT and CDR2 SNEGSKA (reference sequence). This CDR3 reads CSARDRTGKDGYTF.

The CDR3: CASSYGWNQPQHF. The rearrangement links TRBV6-2 or TRBV6-3 to TRBJ1-5. Germline V CDR1 and CDR2: MNHEY, SVGEGT. The CDR3 runs 13 residues.

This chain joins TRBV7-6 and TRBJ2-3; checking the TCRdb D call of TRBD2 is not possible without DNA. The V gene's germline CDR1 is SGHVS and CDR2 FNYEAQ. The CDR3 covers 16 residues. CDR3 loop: CASSTTPSGGTDTQYF. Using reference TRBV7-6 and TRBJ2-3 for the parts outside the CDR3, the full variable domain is GAGVSQSPRYKVTKRGQDVALRCDPISGHVSLYWYRQALGQGPEFLTYFNYEAQQDKSGLPNDRFSAERPEGSISTLTIQRTEQRDSAMYRCASSTTPSGGTDTQYFGPGTRLTVL.

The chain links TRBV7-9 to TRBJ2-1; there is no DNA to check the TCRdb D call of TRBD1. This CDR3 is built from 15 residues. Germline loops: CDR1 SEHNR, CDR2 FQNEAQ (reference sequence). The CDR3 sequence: CASSLHFPTGFEQFF.

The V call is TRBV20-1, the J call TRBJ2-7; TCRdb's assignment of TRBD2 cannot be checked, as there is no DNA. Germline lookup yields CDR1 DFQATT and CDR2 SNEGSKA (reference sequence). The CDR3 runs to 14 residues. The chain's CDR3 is CSARVKRGSYEQYF.

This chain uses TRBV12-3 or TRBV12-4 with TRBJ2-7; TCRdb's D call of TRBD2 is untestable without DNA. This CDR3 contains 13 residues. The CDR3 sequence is CASSPGLAAEQYF.